This T cell receptor (beta chain) was sequenced during a study of T cells after yellow fever vaccination. Study findings and constraints: Only a small proportion of the clonotypes turned up in both the CD4 and the CD8 compartments, likely arising from convergent recombination.

Germline values: CDR1 SGHDN, CDR2 FVKESK. The CDR3 extends over 17 amino acids. Trimming removed 4 bases at V and 0 bases at J, with 16 bases between. This clonotype was seen a handful of times. The antigen is unknown. TCR cDNA was made by 5'RACE template switching, adding a universal primer site and UMIs. TCRdb redid the calling of the 5' RACE reads with MiXCR, one entry per CDR3 protein. Among approximately 260,000 distinct CDR3 sequences, about an eighth were seen once, and the ten largest hold 0.45% to 0.65%. The rearrangement uses TRBV14 and TRBJ2-1, with D unresolved. This TCR derives from a man aged 25 to 40 who received the YFV17D yellow fever vaccine. This material consisted of CD4+ T cells sorted from PBMCs, taken 45 days after the yellow fever booster vaccination. For the CDR3, the DNA is TGTGCCAGCAGCCCTCGAATGGGGTCGCCCTCCTACAATGAGCAGTTCTTC. Translating it yields CASSPRMGSPSYNEQFF.